Given below is one TCR beta chain in context. The sample originates from a study of blood T cell repertoires in COVID-19. About the study: Cohort 3 recovery required two negative PCRs, clearance, or symptom resolution.

Which cohort a participant joined came from the clinical history participants gave. Profiling relied on immunoSEQ multiplex PCR, and the TCRdb table lists in-frame clones only, not all of them. The sample includes roughly 150,000 clones, 79% of them seen just once. V was pared by 6 bases and J by 5 bases, with 13 bases between. CDR3 length: 13 amino acids. Germline CDR1 is SNHLY and CDR2 is FYNNEI. The specimen sequenced was PBMCs or T cells enriched from blood (not recorded which). This chain joins TRBV2 and TRBJ1-1; perhaps TRBD1 as D (5 bases). This receptor was obtained from an older woman in a cohort exposed to, infected with or recovered from COVID-19 (not recorded which). The CDR3 loop reads CASRQQGPTEAFF. In DNA form, the CDR3 reads TGTGCCAGCAGACAGCAGGGTCCGACTGAAGCTTTCTTT. The full variable domain, rest sourced from reference TRBV2 and TRBJ1-1, is EPEVTQTPSHQVTQMGQEVILRCVPISNHLYFYWYRQILGQKVEFLVSFYNNEISEKSEIFDDQFSVERPDGSNFTLKIRSTKLEDSAMYFCASRQQGPTEAFFGQGTRLTVV.